Each of the 23 T cell receptor beta chains below was sequenced from the same sample in a study of beta chain features in type 1 diabetes. General study results and limits: Type 1 diabetes patients showed a moderate but significant shortening of TCRB CDR3s in all four CD4+ subsets.

These receptors lack a known antigen. Sequenced material consisted of expressed TCRB transcripts (all of the isolated RNA was reverse transcribed). Clones were read by immunoSEQ multiplex PCR, and TCRdb kept only the in-frame ones, dropping some. The sample lists 95,000 to 110,000 clones; 25% to 35% were seen once. Input material: central memory CD4+ T cells from blood. Every receptor here comes from a woman younger than 35 with type 1 diabetes.

The chain links TRBV30 to TRBJ1-1, with TRBD1 matching 10 bases. The germline V gene has CDR1 GTSNPN and CDR2 SVGIG (reference sequence). The CDR3 runs 14 residues. The CDR3 sequence is CTLRRQGARTEAFF. In DNA, the CDR3 is TGTACCCTCCGCCGACAGGGGGCGCGAACTGAAGCTTTCTTT.

This clone was counted only a few times. This chain connects TRBV30 to TRBJ2-1, with 10 bases aligning to TRBD2. From germline, CDR1 is GTSNPN and CDR2 SVGIG (reference sequence). CDR3 length equals 15 residues. V dropped 0 bases and J dropped 4; count of bases not matched to a gene: 3. The CDR3 spells CAWSVDSGRYNEQFF. For the CDR3, the DNA is TGTGCCTGGAGTGTGGATAGCGGGAGGTACAATGAGCAGTTCTTC.

CDR3 sequence: CASSPHPGTGGLSNQPQHF. Written as DNA, the CDR3 is TGTGCCAGCAGCCCTCATCCCGGGACAGGGGGTCTCAGCAATCAGCCCCAGCATTTT. V and J are TRBV5-5 and TRBJ1-5, with 11 bases that match TRBD1. The V segment lost 4 bases and the J segment 1 base; nucleotides outside the gene matches: 13. Germline CDR1 reads SGHKS; CDR2 reads YYEKEE (reference sequence). The CDR3 is 19 amino acids.

The V gene is TRBV25-1, the J gene TRBJ1-2; D gene ambiguous. The germline V gene encodes CDR1 MGHDK and CDR2 SYGVNS. Trimming took off 2 bases at V and 2 bases at J, with 6 bases between the two ends. This CDR3 has 13 residues. The DNA for the CDR3 is TGTGCCAGCAGTGAACGACTCAACTATGGCTACACCTTC. Its translation is CASSERLNYGYTF.

This clone appeared a few times. The gene calls are TRBV28 and TRBJ1-5; TRBD1 agrees at 8 bases. Looked up from germline, CDR1 is MDHEN and CDR2 is SYDVKM. The CDR3 has 14 amino acids. V shed 5 bases, J shed 7 bases, and the junction held 7 bases outside the gene matches. Here the CDR3 DNA reads TGTGCCAGCAGTACTGGACAGGGATGGCAGCCCCAGCATTTT. Its translation is CASSTGQGWQPQHF.

A few counts support this clone. The V and J genes are TRBV6-6 and TRBJ1-3, with D possibly matching TRBD1 (6 bases). CDR3 length equals 11 residues. Germline loops: CDR1 MNHNY, CDR2 SVGAGI (reference sequence). V shed 6 bases and J shed 8 bases, with 8 bases lying between them. Here the CDR3 DNA reads TGTGCCAGCAGACAGGGTGACACCATATATTTT. Its translation: CASRQGDTIYF.

This clone has a single count. V and J are TRBV7-9 and TRBJ2-7; unclear D gene. The CDR3 totals 15 residues. CDR1 is SEHNR and CDR2 is FQNEAQ in the germline V gene (reference sequence). With 1 base removed from V and 0 bases from J, the gap between germline ends came to 10 bases. The CDR3 DNA follows: TGTGCCAGCAGCTTAGGCCCCGGTACCTCCTACGAGCAGTACTTC. This encodes CASSLGPGTSYEQYF. Drawing the rest from reference TRBV7-9 and TRBJ2-7, the complete variable domain is DTGVSQNPRHKITKRGQNVTFRCDPISEHNRLYWYRQTLGQGPEFLTYFQNEAQLEKSRLLSDRFSAERPKGSFSTLEIQRTEQGDSAMYLCASSLGPGTSYEQYFGPGTRLTVT.

The chain carries TRBV30 and TRBJ2-1; tentative D call: TRBD2 (6 bases). Per germline, CDR1 GTSNPN and CDR2 SVGIG (reference sequence). CDR3 length: 12 residues. The V and J ends lost 7 bases and 5 bases respectively, with 12 bases between them. This CDR3 is CALGLLNNEQFF. In nucleotides, the CDR3 is TGTGCCTTGGGACTCCTAAACAATGAGCAGTTCTTC. Based on the CDR3 plus reference TRBV30 and TRBJ2-1, the full variable domain is SQTIHQWPATLVQPVGSPLSLECTVEGTSNPNLYWYRQAAGRGLQLLFYSVGIGQISSEVPQNLSASRPQDRQFILSSKKLLLSDSGFYLCALGLLNNEQFFGPGTRLTVL.

This rearrangement joins TRBV27 to TRBJ2-3; possible D gene TRBD1, 6 bases. The germline CDR1 and CDR2 sequences are MNHEY and SMNVEV (reference sequence). With 3 bases removed from V and 4 bases from J, the gap between germline ends came to 23 bases. The CDR3 runs to 18 residues. This CDR3 reads CASSLGAVTYFVADTQYF. DNA for the CDR3: TGTGCCAGCAGTTTGGGGGCCGTTACCTACTTCGTGGCAGATACGCAGTATTTT.

V and J are TRBV25-1 and TRBJ1-5; D gene unclear. The CDR3 has 15 residues. CDR1 MGHDK and CDR2 SYGVNS come from the germline V gene. V was shortened by 4 bases and J by 7 bases, with 17 bases between the two germline ends. For the CDR3, the DNA is TGTGCCAGCAGTGCTGCGGGTCCCACTGGACAGCCCCAGCATTTT. Translated, it gives CASSAAGPTGQPQHF.

This chain joins TRBV19 and TRBJ2-4; TRBD2 might be the D (5 bases). This CDR3 has 16 residues. V gave up 2 bases and J gave up 0 bases, with 11 bases separating them. Per the germline V gene, CDR1 is LNHDA and CDR2 is SQIVND (reference sequence). The CDR3 DNA sequence: TGTGCCAGTAGTATAAGTCCAGGACTAGCCAAAAACATTCAGTACTTC. This translates into CASSISPGLAKNIQYF.

This chain uses TRBV5-1 with TRBJ2-1; 7 bases agree with TRBD2. Germline CDR1 and CDR2: SGHRS and YFSETQ. This CDR3 comprises 15 residues. The J segment lost 5 bases and the V segment lost 0 bases, leaving 5 bases of the junction unmatched. CDR3 sequence reads: CASSLVAGNNNEQFF. The CDR3, as DNA: TGCGCCAGCAGCTTGGTAGCGGGTAATAACAATGAGCAGTTCTTC.

This clone was detected a few times. This chain links TRBV25-1 with TRBJ2-3; 14 nucleotides line up with TRBD2. Trimming cost V 2 bases and J 3 bases; bases outside gene matches: 4. Germline V gives CDR1 MGHDK, CDR2 SYGVNS. The CDR3 has 17 residues. This chain's CDR3 is CASSEPGLAGDTDTQYF. In DNA, the CDR3 is TGTGCCAGCAGTGAACCGGGACTAGCGGGAGATACAGATACGCAGTATTTT.

This clone was detected only a few times. The chain recombines TRBV7-2 with TRBJ2-3; D is perhaps TRBD2 (6 bases). Per the germline V gene, CDR1 is SGHTA and CDR2 is FQGNSA. V was trimmed by 1 base and J by 14 bases, leaving 19 bases between them. CDR3 length: 14 residues. CDR3 residues: CASSLGFRDSNMYF. CDR3 in DNA: TGTGCCAGCAGCTTAGGTTTCCGGGACTCCAACATGTATTTT.

The V gene is TRBV18, the J gene TRBJ2-7, with 8 positions matching TRBD1. CDR1 is KGHSH and CDR2 is LQKENI in the germline V gene. The ends lost 3 bases at V and 4 bases at J; junction bases unmatched: 8. The CDR3 spans 15 residues. In nucleotides, the CDR3 is TGTGCCAGCTCACCCGGACAGGGTGTTTGGTACGAGCAGTACGTC. Amino acids: CASSPGQGVWYEQYV.

The gene calls are TRBV19 and TRBJ2-7; 11 bases match TRBD2. This CDR3 has 17 residues. V shed 4 bases and J 0 bases; nucleotides not matched to a gene: 8. Germline CDR1 is LNHDA and CDR2 is SQIVND (reference sequence). The CDR3 DNA sequence: TGTGCCAGTAGTAAGGGACTAGCGGATACTAACTCCTACGAGCAGTACTTC. This encodes CASSKGLADTNSYEQYF. The full variable domain, completed using reference TRBV19 and TRBJ2-7, is DGGITQSPKYLFRKEGQNVTLSCEQNLNHDAMYWYRQDPGQGLRLIYYSQIVNDFQKGDIAEGYSVSREKKESFPLTVTSAQKNPTAFYLCASSKGLADTNSYEQYFGPGTRLTVT.

This sequence joins TRBV7-9 and TRBJ2-3; D might be TRBD2 (6 bases). Germline CDR1 SEHNR, CDR2 FQNEAQ (reference sequence). Trimming shortened V by 4 bases and J by 0 bases, and 11 bases separated the two germline ends. The CDR3 totals 15 residues. CDR3 amino acids: CASSSNSGSTDTQYF. The CDR3, as DNA: TGTGCCAGCAGCTCCAATAGCGGCAGCACAGATACGCAGTATTTT.

This clone was found a few times. J is TRBJ2-1 and V is TRBV7-3, with 13 bases lining up with TRBD2. J lost 5 bases, V lost 5 bases, and 0 bases had no gene match. The CDR3 consists of 14 residues. From germline, CDR1 is SGHTA and CDR2 FQGTGA. The CDR3 region has the DNA TGTGCCAGCAGCACTAGCGGGAGGGACAATGAGCAGTTCTTC. Translation: CASSTSGRDNEQFF.

The V call is TRBV6-5, the J call TRBJ2-5; no clear D gene. Trimming removed 1 base at V and 10 bases at J, with 7 bases between. CDR1 is MNHEY and CDR2 is SVGAGI in the germline V gene. This CDR3 is 11 amino acids long. The CDR3 protein is CASSYFGDQYF. The CDR3 nucleotides are TGTGCCAGCAGTTACTTTGGAGACCAGTACTTC.

With respect to this clone: Distinct nucleotide sequences in the sample also encode this CDR3. The chain employs TRBV18 and TRBJ1-5, with D perhaps matching TRBD1 (5 bases). V lost 3 bases and J lost 5, with 8 bases in between. The V gene's germline CDR1 is KGHSH and CDR2 LQKENI. This CDR3 has 13 residues. The CDR3 loop reads CASSPGRDQPQHF. CDR3 sequence (DNA): TGTGCCAGCTCACCGGGCAGGGATCAGCCCCAGCATTTT.

This chain uses TRBV5-6 with TRBJ2-3; D is ambiguous. Germline-derived CDR1 and CDR2 are SGHDT and YYEEEE. The V end lost 4 bases, the J end lost 2 bases, and 14 bases lay between the germline ends. This CDR3 has 15 residues. The CDR3 here is CASSRLRVNTDTQYF. In DNA, the CDR3 is TGTGCCAGCAGCCGCCTTCGGGTGAACACAGATACGCAGTATTTT.

The rearrangement uses TRBV30 and TRBJ2-7, with 7 bases matching TRBD1. From germline, CDR1 is GTSNPN and CDR2 SVGIG (reference sequence). This CDR3 is 13 amino acids long. With 1 base clipped from V and 4 bases from J, the junction kept 4 bases outside the gene matches. The CDR3 loop is CAWSGDSKYEQYF. The CDR3, as DNA: TGTGCCTGGAGTGGGGACAGCAAGTACGAGCAGTACTTC.

This chain connects TRBV7-2 to TRBJ2-1; 9 positions agree with TRBD2. J gave up 5 bases and V 2 bases, and 10 bases lay outside the gene matches. CDR3 length equals 17 residues. Germline V CDR1 and CDR2: SGHTA, FQGNSA. CDR3: CASSLQPTSGLNNEQFF. The CDR3 DNA reads TGTGCCAGCAGCTTACAGCCGACTAGCGGACTAAACAATGAGCAGTTCTTC.